The T cell receptor (beta chain) under discussion was sequenced for a study of post-analysis software for immune sequencing data. This clonotype turned up a few times. Its antigen is not known. Findings of the study overall: TRBV5-6, TRBV5-1 and TRBV20-1 belonged to a set of roughly five TRBV segments that were more frequent in patients than controls. Versus controls, multiple sclerosis patients showed significantly lower diversity (normalized Chao1).

This CDR3 contains 16 residues. Between the trimmed V and J ends, which lost 0 bases and 7 bases, there was a span of 13 bases. The germline V gene has CDR1 LGHNA and CDR2 YNFKEQ. The library was made from cDNA and included unique molecular identifiers. Each sample of roughly 0.85 to 11 million input T cells yielded 500,000 or so cDNA molecules, so each molecule approximated one T cell. TCRdb reprocessed the PCR reads via MiXCR and lists one record per CDR3 protein. This sample has some 370,000 distinct CDR3 sequences; roughly 35% occur once, and the top ten carry around an eighth. The sequence was obtained from a girl between 10 and 17 years old with multiple sclerosis. The specimen was blood. The gene calls are TRBV4-2 and TRBJ1-6; D call uncertain. The DNA for the CDR3 is TGTGCCAGCAGCCAAGACTCGGGCGCGGTAAATTCACCCCTCCACTTT. It translates to CASSQDSGAVNSPLHF.